This TCR beta chain was recorded in a study of cytotoxic CD8 clonotypes in ibrutinib-treated CLL. Some clones are missing from TCRdb's copy, which holds only in-frame ones; the method was immunoSEQ multiplex PCR. The sample consists of tens of thousands of clones, around 75% of them appearing once. As regards this clone: The junction departs from the called germline gene at one end, perhaps through a read error.

Per germline, CDR1 SNHLY and CDR2 FYNNEI. The CDR3 loop spans 13 amino acids. The receptor's source is a human donor with chronic lymphocytic leukemia. The rearrangement joins TRBV2 to TRBJ2-1; weak D call: TRBD2 (6 bases). The sequencing used PBMCs, collected after 12 months of ibrutinib treatment. Here the CDR3 reads CASSEALGGIGIF. Written as DNA, the CDR3 is TGTGCCAGCAGTGAAGCGCTTGGCGGGATAGGGATCTTC.